Below are 4 T cell receptor beta chains sequenced from a single sample in a study of blood T cell repertoires in COVID-19. Generated by immunoSEQ multiplex PCR, the TCRdb table keeps only in-frame clones and is missing some. The sample gives 90,000 to 140,000 clones, around 81% of which show up once; over 35% is in the top ten. The sample consisted of peripheral blood. The receptors were sampled from a man at least 80 years old with acute or convalescent COVID-19.

This clone was detected only a few times. The chain is built from TRBV27 and TRBJ1-5; D is uncertain. The V gene lost 6 bases and the J gene lost 2 bases, with 17 bases spanning the gap. The CDR3 has 16 amino acids. Germline values: CDR1 MNHEY, CDR2 SMNVEV (reference sequence). Here the CDR3 DNA reads TGTGCCAGCAGCCTAGAGGGCCTATGGGGCAATCAGCCCCAGCATTTT. It is translated as CASSLEGLWGNQPQHF.

The genes are TRBV5-1 and TRBJ2-5; possibly TRBD2 for D (5 bases). This CDR3 is built from 14 residues. Germline CDR1 is SGHRS and CDR2 is YFSETQ. V was shortened by 4 bases and J by 1 base, with 11 bases between the two germline ends. The CDR3 sequence: CASSPRAGQETQYF. The DNA of the CDR3 is TGCGCCAGCAGCCCCCGGGCGGGCCAAGAGACCCAGTACTTC.

The genes are TRBV7-3 and TRBJ1-2; D possibly corresponds to TRBD1 (6 bases). CDR1 is SGHTA, CDR2 FQGTGA, per germline. The CDR3 spans 15 residues. V was clipped by 5 bases and J by 7 bases, with 20 bases between them. In nucleotides, the CDR3 is TGTGCCAGCAGCAATCATCTCGGACAGTCTGGTGGCTACACCTTC. It encodes CASSNHLGQSGGYTF. The full variable domain, with the rest looked up from reference TRBV7-3 and TRBJ1-2, is GAGVSQTPSNKVTEKGKYVELRCDPISGHTALYWYRQSLGQGPEFLIYFQGTGAADDSGLPNDRFFAVRPEGSVSTLKIQRTERGDSAVYLCASSNHLGQSGGYTFGSGTRLTVV.

The V and J genes are TRBV18 and TRBJ1-1; TRBD1 matches 9 bases. After removal of 0 bases from V and 3 bases from J, the junction contained 5 bases not matched to a gene. CDR3 length: 16 residues. Per the germline V gene, CDR1 is KGHSH and CDR2 is LQKENI. This CDR3 is CASSPPGQGYDTEAFF. CDR3 coding DNA: TGTGCCAGCTCACCACCGGGACAGGGATATGACACTGAAGCTTTCTTT.